The clone carrying this TCR beta chain was seen repeatedly, ten times or more. The data were taken from a study of T cells in Graves' hyperthyroidism and ophthalmopathy. RNA transcripts provided the source from which TCR beta CDR3 regions were amplified. The HTBI primer set drove a first-round RT-PCR of the TCR CDR3. TCRdb recomputed calls from the multiplex PCR reads with MiXCR, one row per CDR3 protein. The table records roughly 130,000 distinct CDR3 sequences, approximately 20% of them present only once. This TCR was sampled from a woman in her forties or fifties with Graves' hyperthyroidism that later progressed to Graves' ophthalmopathy. Sequenced: blood.

CDR3 coding DNA: TGTGCCAGCAGTTATTACCCCCCGCCAGGGCTAGCCAAAAACATTCAGTACTTC. Protein sequence: CASSYYPPPGLAKNIQYF. The chain links TRBV6-1 to TRBJ2-4; perhaps TRBD1 as D (5 bases). Trimming took 5 bases from V and 0 from J, leaving 20 bases between them. This CDR3 comprises 18 residues. Germline V gene lookup returns CDR1 MNHNS and CDR2 SASEGT.